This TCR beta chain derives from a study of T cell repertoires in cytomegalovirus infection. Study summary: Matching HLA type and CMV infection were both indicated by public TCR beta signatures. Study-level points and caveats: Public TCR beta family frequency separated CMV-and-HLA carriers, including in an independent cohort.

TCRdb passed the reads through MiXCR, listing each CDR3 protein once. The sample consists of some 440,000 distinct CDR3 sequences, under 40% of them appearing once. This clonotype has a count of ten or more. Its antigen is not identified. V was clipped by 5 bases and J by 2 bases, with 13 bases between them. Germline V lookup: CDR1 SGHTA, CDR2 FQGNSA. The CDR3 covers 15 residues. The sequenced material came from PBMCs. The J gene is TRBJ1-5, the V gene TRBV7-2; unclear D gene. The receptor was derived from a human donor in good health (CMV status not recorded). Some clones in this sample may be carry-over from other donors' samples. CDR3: CASSEGGFGNQPQHF. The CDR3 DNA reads TGTGCCAGCAGCGAGGGTGGTTTCGGCAATCAGCCCCAGCATTTT.